This T cell receptor beta chain was sequenced during a study of blood T cell repertoires in COVID-19. Study at large: PBMCs, B-cell-depleted T cells, or T cells provided the cDNA or gDNA that made up the material.

V lost 3 bases and J lost 0, with 15 bases in between. The germline V gene has CDR1 GTSNPN and CDR2 SVGIG (reference sequence). The CDR3 consists of 16 residues. Produced via immunoSEQ multiplex PCR; TCRdb's table is partial and in-frame only. Seen here are around 150,000 clones, 70% to 80% observed once, and the top ten hold about a tenth. Sequenced material: peripheral blood. The TCR originated in a man in his fifties or sixties who had recovered from COVID-19. The rearrangement uses TRBV30 and TRBJ1-5; weak D call: TRBD1 (6 bases). The CDR3 protein is CAWSGGGGHSNQPQHF. CDR3 in DNA: TGTGCCTGGAGCGGCGGGGGGGGGCATAGCAATCAGCCCCAGCATTTT.